Given below is one T cell receptor beta chain in context. Preparation of the TCRbeta library used unique molecular identifiers. Each CDR3 protein is one row after TCRdb ran MiXCR on the PCR reads. Of fewer than 550,000 distinct CDR3 sequences listed, over 10% were seen once; the top ten hold about 15%. This record belongs to a study of T-cell reconstitution after alpha-beta-depleted transplantation in children. The CDR3 is made up of 21 amino acids. With V trimmed by 3 bases and J by 8 bases, 21 bases remained unmatched. The germline V gene has CDR1 SGHDN and CDR2 FVKESK. V and J are TRBV14 and TRBJ2-1; 14 positions match TRBD2. The TCR was taken from a female patient under 10 years old who had a stem cell transplant for aplastic anemia, so the T cells may come from the graft donor. The sample consisted of PBMCs, mostly from graft donor cells, taken 180 days after TCRalphabeta/CD19-depleted stem cell transplant. As DNA, the CDR3 is TGTGCCAGCAGCCAGCCCATTCCCTTTGGGACTAGCGGGAGAGATTTGGATGAGCAGTTCTTC. Protein: CASSQPIPFGTSGRDLDEQFF.